The 18 T cell receptor beta chains below all came from one sample that was sequenced in a study of CD8 T cells in Susac syndrome. Reverse transcription of roughly 0.45 to 1 ug RNA used random hexamers. TCRdb independently ran MiXCR on the immunoSEQ multiplex PCR reads; one entry per CDR3 protein. The table has around 170,000 distinct CDR3 sequences, nearly 97% seen once. The sequencing input was CD4+ T cells from PBMCs. The receptors stem from a human donor with Susac syndrome.

This clonotype occurred once. This chain uses TRBV12-3 or TRBV12-4 with TRBJ1-2; no clear D. This CDR3 region has 14 residues. V lost 5 bases and J 0 bases, leaving 10 bases between the germline ends. CDR3 DNA: TGTGCCAGCAGTACGCACCCGGCTAACTATGGCTACACCTTC. This codes for CASSTHPANYGYTF.

V and J are TRBV5-1 and TRBJ1-4, with D perhaps TRBD1 (5 bases). Germline V lookup: CDR1 SGHRS, CDR2 YFSETQ. The CDR3 extends over 17 amino acids. V lost 6 bases and J 0 bases, leaving 18 bases between the germline ends. This CDR3 reads CASTPSGVQATNEKLFF. The CDR3 region has the DNA TGCGCCAGCACCCCCTCGGGGGTTCAAGCAACTAATGAAAAACTGTTTTTT.

The V gene is TRBV7-8, the J gene TRBJ2-7; TRBD1 might be the D (7 bases). Trimming left V 0 bases short and J 0 bases short, with 12 bases between. The CDR3 has 16 residues. Germline values: CDR1 SGHVS, CDR2 FQNEAQ. The CDR3 sequence: CASSLAAGGSSYEQYF. The CDR3 DNA is TGTGCCAGCAGCTTAGCGGCAGGGGGGAGCTCCTACGAGCAGTACTTC.

The rearrangement joins TRBV7-9 to TRBJ2-3; 10 nucleotides match TRBD2. Losses at the gene ends were 6 bases for V and 10 bases for J; bases not matched to a gene: 13. Germline V gives CDR1 SEHNR, CDR2 FQNEAQ (reference sequence). This CDR3 comprises 15 residues. CDR3 sequence: CASRPSGGSISAQYF. The CDR3 region has the DNA TGTGCCAGCAGGCCTAGCGGGGGCTCTATCTCGGCGCAGTATTTT.

The chain recombines TRBV4-2 with TRBJ2-5, with TRBD2 identical over 10 bases. The CDR3 length is 16 residues. V gave up 2 bases and J gave up 4 bases; unmatched junction bases: 7. Germline V gene lookup returns CDR1 LGHNA and CDR2 YNFKEQ. CDR3 loop: CASSQTQRGGGETQYF. The CDR3 region has the DNA TGTGCCAGCAGCCAAACTCAGCGGGGGGGCGGAGAGACCCAGTACTTC.

The chain links TRBV7-3 to TRBJ1-1; D gene unclear. V was cut by 5 bases and J by 6 bases, with 13 bases left in between. The CDR3 has 13 residues. CDR1 and CDR2 from the germline V gene are SGHTA and FQGTGA. The CDR3 DNA reads TGTGCCAGCAGCCCCCGACAAGTCGCTGAAGCTTTCTTT. It encodes CASSPRQVAEAFF.

This chain links TRBV25-1 with TRBJ1-1, with D possibly matching TRBD1 (5 bases). Germline CDR1 MGHDK, CDR2 SYGVNS. The CDR3 totals 11 residues. The ends were cut back, 5 bases at V and 6 bases at J, with 7 bases in the middle. In DNA, the CDR3 is TGTGCCAGCAGTACAGGATCTGAAGCTTTCTTT. It yields the protein CASSTGSEAFF.

The genes are TRBV7-9 and TRBJ2-7, with D unresolved. The germline gives CDR1 SEHNR, CDR2 FQNEAQ (reference sequence). CDR3 length equals 12 residues. V was shortened by 5 bases and J by 0 bases, with 5 bases between the two germline ends. CDR3 amino acids: CASSRISYEQYF. DNA of the CDR3: TGTGCCAGCAGCCGAATCTCCTACGAGCAGTACTTC.

The rearrangement uses TRBV15 and TRBJ2-1; 7 bases match TRBD1. V lost 4 bases, J lost 6 bases, and 15 bases stayed unmatched. The germline gives CDR1 LNHNV, CDR2 YYDKDF (reference sequence). The CDR3 covers 17 residues. The CDR3 DNA is TGTGCCACCAGCACACGAAGGAGACAGGGTAACGTCAATGAGCAGTTCTTC. Its translation is CATSTRRRQGNVNEQFF.

This chain links TRBV5-1 with TRBJ2-5; D uncertain. From germline, CDR1 is SGHRS and CDR2 YFSETQ. V was trimmed by 0 bases and J by 2 bases, leaving 11 bases between them. The CDR3 is 15 amino acids. This CDR3 reads CASSLGRVSQETQYF. The CDR3 coding sequence is TGCGCCAGCAGCTTGGGAAGAGTATCACAAGAGACCCAGTACTTC. The entire variable domain, with the rest obtained from reference TRBV5-1 and TRBJ2-5, is as follows: KAGVTQTPRYLIKTRGQQVTLSCSPISGHRSVSWYQQTPGQGLQFLFEYFSETQRNKGNFPGRFSGRQFSNSRSEMNVSTLELGDSALYLCASSLGRVSQETQYFGPGTRLLVL.

The chain carries TRBV2 and TRBJ1-3; D is unresolved. The length of the CDR3 is 14 residues. Trimming removed 3 bases at V and 9 bases at J, with 15 bases between. Per the germline V gene, CDR1 is SNHLY and CDR2 is FYNNEI. The DNA for the CDR3 is TGTGCCAGCAGTGATCAGCGGTGGAAGGGCACCATATATTTT. Translating it yields CASSDQRWKGTIYF.

The chain uses TRBV12-3 or TRBV12-4 and TRBJ2-3, with 10 bases aligning to TRBD2. V shed 2 bases and J 5 bases; nucleotides not matched to a gene: 16. The CDR3 totals 19 residues. The CDR3 loop reads CASSLLVVAGGLPGDTQYF. In DNA, the CDR3 is TGTGCCAGCAGTTTACTCGTCGTAGCGGGGGGTCTCCCCGGAGATACGCAGTATTTT.

The rearrangement uses TRBV7-2 and TRBJ2-7; D could derive from TRBD1 or TRBD2 (5 bases each). Trimming pared 4 bases from V and 1 base from J, leaving 11 bases between. Germline loops: CDR1 SGHTA, CDR2 FQGNSA. The length of the CDR3 is 14 residues. As DNA, the CDR3 is TGTGCCAGCAGCTCCAGGGACGGGTCCTACGAGCAGTACTTC. Its protein is CASSSRDGSYEQYF.

The chain is built from TRBV4-1 and TRBJ1-1; D not resolved. The germline gives CDR1 MGHRA, CDR2 YSYEKL. Trimming cost V 0 bases and J 1 base, with 9 bases left between them. CDR3 length: 15 amino acids. For the CDR3, the DNA is TGCGCCAGCAGCCAAGATATAAGGAGGAACACTGAAGCTTTCTTT. Translating gives CASSQDIRRNTEAFF.

CDR3 coding DNA: TGCGCCAGCAGCCAAGTATCGGGAGGGGCCCAAGGGGTACAAGAGACCCAGTACTTC. Translated: CASSQVSGGAQGVQETQYF. The J gene is TRBJ2-5, the V gene TRBV4-1, with 8 bases that match TRBD2. Germline V gene sequence: CDR1 MGHRA, CDR2 YSYEKL. The junction had 15 bases not matched to a gene; V was cut back by 1 base and J by 2 bases. The CDR3 contains 19 residues.

The rearrangement links TRBV7-8 to TRBJ2-4; D remains ambiguous. Germline assignment: CDR1 SGHVS and CDR2 FQNEAQ. V dropped 5 bases and J dropped 0 bases, with 17 bases sitting between them. This CDR3 has 17 residues. CDR3 region: CASSPNTFELAKNIQYF. In DNA, the CDR3 is TGTGCCAGCAGCCCAAACACCTTTGAGCTAGCCAAAAACATTCAGTACTTC.

V usage is TRBV12-3 or TRBV12-4 and J usage is TRBJ2-7; D gene unclear. The CDR3 has 13 amino acids. V lost 4 bases and J 7 bases, leaving 14 bases between the germline ends. CDR3 residues: CASSYAEAREQYF. The CDR3 DNA sequence: TGTGCCAGCAGTTATGCAGAGGCGCGGGAGCAGTACTTC.

This chain connects TRBV19 to TRBJ1-5; D remains ambiguous. Trimming cost V 0 bases and J 7 bases, with 4 bases left between them. The CDR3 loop spans 12 amino acids. Germline loops: CDR1 LNHDA, CDR2 SQIVND (reference sequence). The CDR3: CASSIEEQPQHF. For the CDR3, the DNA is TGTGCCAGTAGTATAGAAGAACAGCCCCAGCATTTT.